This note documents a single T cell receptor (beta chain) sequence. Its antigen is as yet unknown. The germline V gene encodes CDR1 LGHDT and CDR2 YNNKEL (reference sequence). V lost 1 base and J lost 2, with 14 bases in between. The CDR3 is made up of 16 amino acids. Sequenced by immunoSEQ multiplex PCR; TCRdb stores in-frame clones only, minus some. The repertoire has about 150,000 clones, around 85% of them found once; the top ten carry around 7.9%. The data stem from a study of T cell responses to AZD1222 COVID-19 vaccine. Notes on the study in general: Sampling captured repertoires only after the peak T cell response. A rise in Spike-specific TCR breadth and depth followed two AZD1222 doses. Spike as a whole was targeted by vaccine-associated CD4 TCRs, dominant at 160-218 and 743-854. The donor cohort was predominantly white British with a female majority, and clonal diversity may have been underestimated.

Sequenced here: peripheral blood, sampled 28 days after the second dose of the MenACWY control vaccine. This TCR was recovered from an adult who received the MenACWY meningococcal vaccine as a control. The chain recombines TRBV3-1 (or the pseudogene TRBV3-2) with TRBJ1-1, with D possibly TRBD1 on 6 matching bases. CDR3 residues: CASSQGATGGNTEAFF. The CDR3 DNA is TGTGCCAGCAGCCAAGGGGCGACCGGGGGCAACACTGAAGCTTTCTTT.